This T cell receptor beta chain was obtained from a study of kidney transplant recipient with SARS-CoV-2 infection. There are 16 residues in the CDR3. Trimming stripped 1 base from V and 4 bases from J, with 15 bases between. From germline, CDR1 is LGHNT and CDR2 FRNRAP. This clonotype has ten or more counts. Via MiXCR, TCRdb re-called the reads, giving one row per CDR3 protein. The sample has roughly 250,000 distinct CDR3 sequences; 29% are singletons. The input for sequencing was a blood sample, taken at baseline and between days 110 and 120 from a kidney transplant recipient. The sequence derives from a male patient between 25 and 39 years old who had COVID-19 and was a kidney transplant recipient. These T cells may partly come from the graft donor. J is TRBJ2-3 and V is TRBV12-5; D remains ambiguous. The CDR3 loop reads CASGLGAGKGSDTQYF. Written as DNA, the CDR3 is TGTGCTAGTGGTTTGGGGGCAGGCAAAGGCTCAGATACGCAGTATTTT.